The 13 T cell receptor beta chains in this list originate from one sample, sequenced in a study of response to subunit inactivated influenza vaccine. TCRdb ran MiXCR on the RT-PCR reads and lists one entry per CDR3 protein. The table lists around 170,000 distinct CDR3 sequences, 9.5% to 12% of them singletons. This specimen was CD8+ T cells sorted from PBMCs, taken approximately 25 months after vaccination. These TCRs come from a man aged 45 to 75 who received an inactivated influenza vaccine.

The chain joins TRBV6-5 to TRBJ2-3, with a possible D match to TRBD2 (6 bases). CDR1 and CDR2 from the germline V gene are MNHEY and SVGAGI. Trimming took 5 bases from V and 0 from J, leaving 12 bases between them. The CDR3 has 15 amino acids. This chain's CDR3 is CASSGGDPSTDTQYF. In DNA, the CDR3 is TGTGCCAGCAGTGGAGGGGACCCTAGCACAGATACGCAGTATTTT.

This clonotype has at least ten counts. The CDR3 here is CASSLLVGRSYNEQFF. In DNA, the CDR3 is TGTGCCAGCAGTTTGTTGGTTGGAAGGTCCTACAATGAGCAGTTCTTC. V and J are TRBV27 and TRBJ2-1; D is unclear. Trimming left V 3 bases short and J 1 base short, with 13 bases between. CDR1 MNHEY and CDR2 SMNVEV come from the germline V gene (reference sequence). The CDR3 consists of 16 residues.

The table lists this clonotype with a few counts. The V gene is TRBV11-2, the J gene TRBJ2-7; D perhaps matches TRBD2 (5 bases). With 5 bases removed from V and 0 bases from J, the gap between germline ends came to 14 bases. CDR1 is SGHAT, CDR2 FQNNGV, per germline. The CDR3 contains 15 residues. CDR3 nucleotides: TGTGCCAGCAGCGACGGACCGACTATCTCCTACGAGCAGTACTTC. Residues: CASSDGPTISYEQYF.

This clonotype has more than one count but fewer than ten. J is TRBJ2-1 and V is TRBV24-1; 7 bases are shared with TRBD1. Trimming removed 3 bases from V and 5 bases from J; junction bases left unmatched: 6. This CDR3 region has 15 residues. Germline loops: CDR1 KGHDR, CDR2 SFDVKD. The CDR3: CATSDLRDSNNEQFF. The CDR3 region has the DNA TGTGCCACCAGTGATCTCCGGGACAGCAACAATGAGCAGTTCTTC.

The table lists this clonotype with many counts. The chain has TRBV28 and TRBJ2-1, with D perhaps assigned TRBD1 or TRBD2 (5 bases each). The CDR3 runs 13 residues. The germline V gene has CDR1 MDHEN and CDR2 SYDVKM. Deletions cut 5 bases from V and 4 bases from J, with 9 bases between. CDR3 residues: CASSRDDYNEQFF. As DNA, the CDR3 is TGTGCCAGCAGTAGGGACGATTACAATGAGCAGTTCTTC.

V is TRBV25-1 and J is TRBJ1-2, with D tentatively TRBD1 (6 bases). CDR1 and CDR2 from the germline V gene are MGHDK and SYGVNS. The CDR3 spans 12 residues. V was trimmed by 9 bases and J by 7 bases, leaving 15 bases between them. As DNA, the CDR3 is TGTGCCAGAGACAGGCACTATGTTGGCTACACCTTC. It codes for CARDRHYVGYTF.

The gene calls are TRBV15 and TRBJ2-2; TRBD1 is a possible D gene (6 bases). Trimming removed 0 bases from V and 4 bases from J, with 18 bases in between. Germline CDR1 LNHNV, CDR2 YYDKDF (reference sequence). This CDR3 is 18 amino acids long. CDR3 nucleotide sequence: TGTGCCACCAGCAGAGATCTCCCCGGGACAAGTGGCACCGGGGAGCTGTTTTTT. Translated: CATSRDLPGTSGTGELFF.

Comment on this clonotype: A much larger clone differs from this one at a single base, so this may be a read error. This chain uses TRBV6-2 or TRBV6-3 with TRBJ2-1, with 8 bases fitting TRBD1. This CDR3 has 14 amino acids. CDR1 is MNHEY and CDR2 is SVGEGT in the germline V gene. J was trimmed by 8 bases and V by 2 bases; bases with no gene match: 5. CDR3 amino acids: CASSYGQGWYEQFF. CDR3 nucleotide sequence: TGTGCCAGCAGTTACGGACAGGGATGGTATGAGCAGTTCTTC.

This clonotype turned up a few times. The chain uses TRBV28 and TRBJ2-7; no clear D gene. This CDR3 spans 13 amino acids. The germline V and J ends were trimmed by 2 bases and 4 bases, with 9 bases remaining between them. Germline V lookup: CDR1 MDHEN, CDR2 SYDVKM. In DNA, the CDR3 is TGTGCCAGCAGTTTACCGGACGCGTACGAGCAGTACTTC. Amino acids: CASSLPDAYEQYF. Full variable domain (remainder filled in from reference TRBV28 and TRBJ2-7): DVKVTQSSRYLVKRTGEKVFLECVQDMDHENMFWYRQDPGLGLRLIYFSYDVKMKEKGDIPEGYSVSREKKERFSLILESASTNQTSMYLCASSLPDAYEQYFGPGTRLTVT.

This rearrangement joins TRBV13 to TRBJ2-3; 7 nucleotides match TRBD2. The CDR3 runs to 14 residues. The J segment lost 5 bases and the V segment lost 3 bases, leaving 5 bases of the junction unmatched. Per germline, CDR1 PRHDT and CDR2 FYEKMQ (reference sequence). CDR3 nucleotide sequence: TGTGCCAGCAGCTTGTGGACGGGAGGAGATACGCAGTATTTT. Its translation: CASSLWTGGDTQYF. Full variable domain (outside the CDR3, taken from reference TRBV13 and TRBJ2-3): AAGVIQSPRHLIKEKRETATLKCYPIPRHDTVYWYQQGPGQDPQFLISFYEKMQSDKGSIPDRFSAQQFSDYHSELNMSSLELGDSALYFCASSLWTGGDTQYFGPGTRLTVL.

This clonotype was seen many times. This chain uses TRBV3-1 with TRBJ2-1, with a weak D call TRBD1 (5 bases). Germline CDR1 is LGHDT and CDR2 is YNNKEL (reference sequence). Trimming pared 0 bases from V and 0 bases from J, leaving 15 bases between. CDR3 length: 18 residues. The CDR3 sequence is CASSQDFNARDSYNEQFF. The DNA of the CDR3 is TGTGCCAGCAGCCAAGATTTTAATGCCAGGGACTCCTACAATGAGCAGTTCTTC.

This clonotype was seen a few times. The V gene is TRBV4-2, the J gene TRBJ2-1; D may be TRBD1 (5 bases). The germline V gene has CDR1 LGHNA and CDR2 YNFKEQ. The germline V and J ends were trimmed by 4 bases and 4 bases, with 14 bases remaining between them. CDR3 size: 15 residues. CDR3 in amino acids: CASSRTDSGYNEQFF. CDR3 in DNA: TGTGCCAGCAGCCGAACCGACTCAGGGTACAATGAGCAGTTCTTC.

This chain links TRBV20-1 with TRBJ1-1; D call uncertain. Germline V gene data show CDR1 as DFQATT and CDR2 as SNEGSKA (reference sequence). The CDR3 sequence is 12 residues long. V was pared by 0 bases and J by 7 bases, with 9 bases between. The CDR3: CSARDQRVEAFF. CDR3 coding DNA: TGCAGTGCTAGAGATCAGAGGGTTGAAGCTTTCTTT.